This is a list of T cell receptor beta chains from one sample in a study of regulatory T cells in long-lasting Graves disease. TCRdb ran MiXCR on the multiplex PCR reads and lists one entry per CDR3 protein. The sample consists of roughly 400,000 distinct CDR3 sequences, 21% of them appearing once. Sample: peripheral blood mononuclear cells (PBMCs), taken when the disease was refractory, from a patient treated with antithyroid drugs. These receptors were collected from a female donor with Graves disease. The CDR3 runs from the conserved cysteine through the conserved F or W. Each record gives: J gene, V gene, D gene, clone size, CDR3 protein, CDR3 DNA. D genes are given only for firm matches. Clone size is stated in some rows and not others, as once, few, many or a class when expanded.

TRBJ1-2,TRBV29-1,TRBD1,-,CSVSSRTGATYGYTF,TGCAGCGTTTCATCCAGGACAGGGGCTACCTATGGCTACACCTTC
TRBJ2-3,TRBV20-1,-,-,CSARTLDTQYF,TGCAGTGCCAGGACCCTCGATACGCAGTATTTT
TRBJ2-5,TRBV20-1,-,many,CSAKSPRQETQYF,TGCAGTGCTAAATCCCCCCGCCAAGAGACCCAGTACTTC
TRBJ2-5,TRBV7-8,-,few,CASSPRSFRSGGEAQYF,TGTGCCAGCAGCCCCCGATCCTTCCGTTCCGGGGGAGAGGCCCAGTACTTC
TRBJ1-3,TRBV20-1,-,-,CSARDWGKSQNTIYF,TGCAGTGCTAGAGATTGGGGGAAGTCACAAAACACCATATATTTT
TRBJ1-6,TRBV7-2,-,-,CASSTEEVRPLHF,TGTGCCAGCAGCACGGAAGAGGTACGGCCCCTCCACTTT
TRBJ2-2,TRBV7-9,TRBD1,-,CASSSTGGQNGELFF,TGTGCCAGCAGCTCTACAGGGGGCCAAAACGGGGAGCTGTTTTTT
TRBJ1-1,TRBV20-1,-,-,CSARGAVDSQSFF,TGCAGTGCTAGGGGGGCCGTGGATTCGCAGTCTTTCTTT
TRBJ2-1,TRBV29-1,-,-,CSVDASAWSLSYNEQFF,TGCAGCGTTGATGCTTCCGCCTGGAGTCTCAGCTACAATGAGCAGTTCTTC
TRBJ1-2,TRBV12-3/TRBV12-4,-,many,CASRRTVNYGYTF,TGTGCCAGCAGACGGACAGTTAACTATGGCTACACCTTC
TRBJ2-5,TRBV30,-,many,CAWSSGHLNQETQYF,TGTGCCTGGAGTAGTGGTCACCTCAACCAAGAGACCCAGTACTTC
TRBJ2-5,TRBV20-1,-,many,CSAATRAGPQETQYF,TGCAGTGCCGCAACACGGGCGGGACCTCAAGAGACCCAGTACTTC
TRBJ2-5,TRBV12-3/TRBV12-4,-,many,CASSLNGWETQYF,TGTGCCAGCAGTTTAAACGGGTGGGAGACCCAGTACTTC
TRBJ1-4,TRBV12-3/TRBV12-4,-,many,CASSLMAGPEKLFF,TGTGCCAGCAGTTTAATGGCTGGGCCTGAAAAACTGTTTTTT
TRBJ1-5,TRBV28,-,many,CASSLGPRTAEKSNQPQHF,TGTGCCAGCAGTTTGGGACCTCGGACAGCAGAAAAGAGCAATCAGCCCCAGCATTTT
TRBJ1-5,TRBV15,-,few,CATSKDNQPQHF,TGTGCCACCAGCAAAGACAATCAGCCCCAGCATTTT
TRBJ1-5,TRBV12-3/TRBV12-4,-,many,CASRIALNQPQHF,TGTGCCAGCAGAATTGCCCTTAATCAGCCCCAGCATTTT
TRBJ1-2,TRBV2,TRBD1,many,CASNRDRLVDGYTF,TGTGCCAGCAACCGGGACAGGTTGGTGGACGGCTACACCTTC
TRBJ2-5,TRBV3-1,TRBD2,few,CASSPPNPSGRETQYF,TGTGCCAGCAGCCCTCCGAACCCTAGCGGGAGAGAGACCCAGTACTTC
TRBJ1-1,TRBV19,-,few,CASSLGSRAEAFF,TGTGCCAGTAGTTTAGGGAGTAGGGCTGAAGCTTTCTTT
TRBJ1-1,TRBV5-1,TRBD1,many,CASLQGASRNTEAFF,TGCGCCAGCCTACAGGGGGCAAGCCGGAACACTGAAGCTTTCTTT
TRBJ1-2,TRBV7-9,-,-,CASSPTWGLRSGGYTF,TGTGCCAGCAGTCCTACCTGGGGCCTCAGGTCCGGGGGCTACACCTTC
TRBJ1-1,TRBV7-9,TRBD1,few,CASSPRDREAFF,TGTGCCAGCAGCCCGCGGGACAGGGAAGCTTTCTTT
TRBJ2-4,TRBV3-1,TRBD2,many,CASSRLAGAKNIQYF,TGTGCCAGCAGCAGACTAGCGGGCGCCAAAAACATTCAGTACTTC
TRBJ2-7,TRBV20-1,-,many,CSVRWEGCCRYEQYF,TGCAGTGTACGGTGGGAAGGGTGTTGCCGATACGAGCAGTACTTC
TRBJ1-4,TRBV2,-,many,CASSGGTWINEKLFF,TGTGCCAGCAGTGGTGGCACCTGGATTAATGAAAAACTGTTTTTT
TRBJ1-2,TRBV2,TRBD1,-,CASRLPGQGLGYTF,TGTGCCAGCAGATTGCCGGGACAGGGGCTTGGCTACACCTTC
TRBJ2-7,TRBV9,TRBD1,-,CASSVVLRGPTYEQYF,TGTGCCAGCAGCGTAGTGTTAAGGGGGCCTACCTACGAGCAGTACTTC
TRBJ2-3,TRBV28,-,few,CASSWDIGTDTQYF,TGTGCCAGCAGCTGGGACATCGGCACAGATACGCAGTATTTT
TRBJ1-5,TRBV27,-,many,CASSPRLINQPQHF,TGTGCCAGCAGTCCGAGGCTGATCAATCAGCCCCAGCATTTT
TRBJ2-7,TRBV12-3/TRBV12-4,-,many,CASSLANSYEQYF,TGTGCCAGCAGTTTAGCGAACTCCTACGAGCAGTACTTC
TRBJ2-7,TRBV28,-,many,CATNPGSSYEQYF,TGTGCCACCAACCCAGGGAGCTCCTACGAGCAGTACTTC
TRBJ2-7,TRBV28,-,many,CASSPSTKNSGEQYF,TGTGCCAGCAGCCCCTCGACTAAAAACTCGGGGGAGCAGTACTTC
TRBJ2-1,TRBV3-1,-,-,CASSQFGNEQFF,TGTGCCAGCAGCCAATTCGGCAATGAGCAGTTCTTC
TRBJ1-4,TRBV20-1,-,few,CSAREVTDALFF,TGCAGTGCTAGAGAAGTTACAGACGCCCTGTTTTTT
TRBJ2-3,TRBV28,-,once,CASSQLGLRSATLADTQYF,TGTGCCAGCAGCCAGTTAGGGCTCAGGTCGGCTACACTCGCAGATACGCAGTATTTT
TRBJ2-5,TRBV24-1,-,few,CATSDSYQETQYF,TGTGCCACCAGTGATTCATACCAAGAGACCCAGTACTTC
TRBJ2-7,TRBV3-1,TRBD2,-,CASSQLPSGDYEQYF,TGTGCCAGCAGCCAATTGCCTAGCGGAGACTACGAGCAGTACTTC
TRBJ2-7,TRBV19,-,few,CASRIQGMAYEQYF,TGTGCCAGCAGAATTCAGGGGATGGCCTACGAGCAGTACTTC
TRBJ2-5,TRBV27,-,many,CASSTTGTLFGTQYF,TGTGCCAGCAGTACCACCGGGACATTGTTTGGGACCCAGTACTTC